This entry lists 23 T cell receptor beta chains sequenced from one sample in a study of technical replicates of blood from a few donors. Some clones are missing from TCRdb's copy, which holds only in-frame ones; the method was immunoSEQ multiplex PCR. The sample records fewer than 100,000 clones, approximately 94% being singletons. Sequencing was performed on T cells isolated from PBMCs. These receptors all stem from a human donor in good health.

The CDR3 bases are TGTGCCAGCAGCGTAGGGAGGTGGTTATCTGGGGCCAACGTCCTGACTTTC. It specifies CASSVGRWLSGANVLTF. The rearrangement links TRBV9 to TRBJ2-6, with TRBD2 as a possible D gene (5 bases). CDR1 SGDLS and CDR2 YYNGEE come from the germline V gene. The CDR3 runs 17 residues. Trimming stripped 0 bases from V and 1 base from J, with 11 bases between.

CDR3 in amino acids: CASSLAGRAEAFF. Written as DNA, the CDR3 is TGTGCCAGCAGTTTGGCAGGGCGTGCTGAAGCTTTCTTT. V gene TRBV28 combines with J gene TRBJ1-1, with D maybe TRBD1 (5 bases). V was clipped by 3 bases and J by 6 bases, with 11 bases between them. The germline gives CDR1 MDHEN, CDR2 SYDVKM. The CDR3 spans 13 residues.

The rearrangement joins TRBV2 to TRBJ2-1; TRBD2 matches 11 bases. Looked up from germline, CDR1 is SNHLY and CDR2 is FYNNEI. This CDR3 region has 16 residues. V was pared by 5 bases and J by 4 bases, with 7 bases of the junction left unmatched. The CDR3 DNA follows: TGTGCCAGCAGTCCTATTACTAGCGGGAGTTACAATGAGCAGTTCTTC. As protein: CASSPITSGSYNEQFF.

The J gene is TRBJ1-1, the V gene TRBV30; D unclear. The germline V gene encodes CDR1 GTSNPN and CDR2 SVGIG (reference sequence). The CDR3 contains 13 residues. Trimming pared 0 bases from V and 0 bases from J, leaving 5 bases between. The CDR3 protein is CAWSVQLNTEAFF. The CDR3 DNA follows: TGTGCCTGGAGTGTACAGTTGAACACTGAAGCTTTCTTT.

The chain links TRBV19 to TRBJ2-7; TRBD2 matches 8 bases. Germline CDR1 and CDR2: LNHDA and SQIVND (reference sequence). J gave up 3 bases and V 4 bases, and 5 bases lay outside the gene matches. This CDR3 comprises 14 residues. CDR3 sequence reads: CASSTGTRGYEQYF. The CDR3 DNA reads TGTGCCAGTAGTACCGGGACTAGAGGCTACGAGCAGTACTTC.

The V call is TRBV5-1, the J call TRBJ2-1; D gene uncertain. CDR1 SGHRS and CDR2 YFSETQ come from the germline V gene. V was clipped by 0 bases and J by 3 bases, with 7 bases between them. The CDR3 is 14 amino acids. CDR3 DNA sequence: TGCGCCAGCAGCTTGGGACTCTTCTACAATGAGCAGTTCTTC. Its translation is CASSLGLFYNEQFF.

The rearrangement joins TRBV2 to TRBJ2-6; D not certain. V was trimmed by 3 bases and J by 0 bases, leaving 9 bases between them. Germline CDR1 SNHLY, CDR2 FYNNEI. The CDR3 length is 16 residues. Here the CDR3 reads CASSDPIPSGANVLTF. The CDR3 DNA sequence: TGTGCCAGCAGTGACCCTATACCCTCTGGGGCCAACGTCCTGACTTTC.

The CDR3 nucleotides are TGTGCCAGCTGTAAGACAGGGGACGGCAATCAGCCCCAGCATTTT. Translated: CASCKTGDGNQPQHF. V usage is TRBV2 and J usage is TRBJ1-5; 8 bases map to TRBD1. The CDR3 is 15 residues long. The germline V gene encodes CDR1 SNHLY and CDR2 FYNNEI. V shed 8 bases, J shed 2 bases, and the junction held 8 bases outside the gene matches.

The V and J genes are TRBV27 and TRBJ2-7; no firm D call. The CDR3 has 15 residues. The germline CDR1 and CDR2 sequences are MNHEY and SMNVEV (reference sequence). V was shortened by 0 bases and J by 5 bases, with 14 bases between the two germline ends. This chain's CDR3 is CASSLSLEGFNEQYF. DNA of the CDR3: TGTGCCAGCAGTTTATCCCTAGAAGGTTTCAACGAGCAGTACTTC.

The V gene is TRBV12-5, the J gene TRBJ2-1; TRBD2 might be the D (6 bases). V was cut by 5 bases and J by 5 bases, with 16 bases left in between. The CDR3 covers 15 residues. Germline values: CDR1 LGHNT, CDR2 FRNRAP. The CDR3 sequence is CASGPARGLDNEQFF. The CDR3 bases are TGTGCTAGTGGTCCAGCCCGGGGGTTGGACAATGAGCAGTTCTTC.

V usage is TRBV4-1 and J usage is TRBJ1-1; D is undetermined. The CDR3 length is 15 residues. The germline V gene has CDR1 MGHRA and CDR2 YSYEKL. Trimming shortened V by 1 base and J by 5 bases, and 14 bases separated the two germline ends. CDR3 residues: CASSQVSAEATEAFF. CDR3 sequence (DNA): TGCGCCAGCAGCCAAGTATCGGCGGAAGCAACTGAAGCTTTCTTT.

V gene TRBV28 combines with J gene TRBJ2-7; D unresolved. V lost 3 bases and J 0 bases, leaving 6 bases between the germline ends. Per the germline V gene, CDR1 is MDHEN and CDR2 is SYDVKM. The CDR3 contains 13 residues. CDR3 in amino acids: CASSLHGSYEQYF. The CDR3 DNA follows: TGTGCCAGCAGTTTGCACGGCTCCTACGAGCAGTACTTC.

The rearrangement joins TRBV28 to TRBJ1-5; possibly TRBD1 for D (5 bases). V dropped 8 bases and J dropped 0 bases, with 17 bases sitting between them. CDR1 is MDHEN, CDR2 SYDVKM, per germline. The CDR3 spans 16 residues. The chain's CDR3 is CASHPPDRYSNQPQHF. As DNA, the CDR3 is TGTGCCAGCCACCCCCCCGACAGATATAGCAATCAGCCCCAGCATTTT.

This chain uses TRBV7-6 with TRBJ2-7, with TRBD1 matching over 9 bases. The V segment lost 5 bases and the J segment 6 bases; nucleotides outside the gene matches: 8. The germline gives CDR1 SGHVS, CDR2 FNYEAQ. CDR3 size: 14 residues. The CDR3: CASSPGTGMVEQYF. CDR3 DNA: TGTGCCAGCAGCCCCGGGACAGGGATGGTCGAGCAGTACTTC.

V and J are TRBV21-1 and TRBJ2-2; whether TRBD2, the table's D call, matches the DNA was not checked. TRBV21-1 is shown as a pseudogene. CDR3 size: 15 residues. CDR3: CASSKSRLITGELFF. As DNA, the CDR3 is TGTGCCAGCAGCAAATCTAGACTGATCACCGGGGAGCTGTTTTTT.

V and J are TRBV20-1 and TRBJ2-7; D possibly corresponds to TRBD2 (6 bases). CDR1 and CDR2 from the germline V gene are DFQATT and SNEGSKA (reference sequence). The CDR3 is 11 amino acids. Trimming shortened V by 4 bases and J by 7 bases, and 11 bases separated the two germline ends. The CDR3 is CSAKLAVEQYF. The CDR3 region has the DNA TGCAGTGCTAAACTAGCCGTAGAGCAGTACTTC.

This clone has only one observation. This chain uses TRBV5-1 with TRBJ2-3, with D uncertain. The V end was cut by 2 bases, the J end by 2 bases, with 9 bases between. Per germline, CDR1 SGHRS and CDR2 YFSETQ. The CDR3 runs 14 residues. The CDR3 loop reads CASSFGSSTDTQYF. The CDR3 DNA reads TGCGCCAGCAGCTTTGGCAGTTCCACAGATACGCAGTATTTT.

CDR3 nucleotides: TGTGCCAGCTCACCACCGCTCGCCCTACCTGCTATGAACACTGAAGCTTTCTTT. Amino acid sequence: CASSPPLALPAMNTEAFF. The V gene is TRBV18, the J gene TRBJ1-1; D is ambiguous. This CDR3 has 18 residues. V was trimmed by 0 bases and J by 0 bases, leaving 17 bases between them. The germline CDR1 and CDR2 sequences are KGHSH and LQKENI.

The rearrangement joins TRBV6-5 to TRBJ1-2; D perhaps matches TRBD1 (5 bases). The CDR3 consists of 13 residues. CDR1 and CDR2 (germline): MNHEY, SVGAGI. V shed 3 bases and J shed 3 bases, with 8 bases lying between them. This chain's CDR3 is CASSYGGDYGYTF. Written as DNA, the CDR3 is TGTGCCAGCAGTTATGGGGGGGACTATGGCTACACCTTC.

The chain has TRBV7-9 and TRBJ2-5, with 10 bases identical to TRBD1. The germline CDR1 and CDR2 sequences are SEHNR and FQNEAQ (reference sequence). Losses at the gene ends were 5 bases for V and 5 bases for J; bases not matched to a gene: 8. The CDR3 sequence is 15 residues long. CDR3 region: CASSRGTGDGETQYF. The CDR3 DNA reads as TGTGCCAGCAGCCGAGGGACAGGGGATGGGGAGACCCAGTACTTC.

This sequence joins TRBV4-3 and TRBJ2-3; no reliable D call. V lost 4 bases and J lost 4, with 18 bases in between. This CDR3 is built from 16 residues. Germline-derived CDR1 and CDR2 are LGHNA and YSLEER. The CDR3 protein is CASSRVFARLADTQYF. DNA of the CDR3: TGCGCCAGCAGCCGGGTGTTTGCGCGGCTGGCAGATACGCAGTATTTT.

This clone showed up just once. J is TRBJ2-2 and V is TRBV6-6; D remains unclear. V lost 6 bases and J 6 bases, leaving 8 bases between the germline ends. The CDR3 has 12 amino acids. The V gene's germline CDR1 is MNHNY and CDR2 SVGAGI (reference sequence). This CDR3 reads CASRLEPGELFF. The DNA for the CDR3 is TGTGCCAGCAGGTTAGAGCCCGGGGAGCTGTTTTTT.

V gene TRBV7-2 combines with J gene TRBJ2-1; 7 bases match TRBD1. This CDR3 contains 14 residues. V was clipped by 4 bases and J by 9 bases; unmatched bases: 9. Germline loops: CDR1 SGHTA, CDR2 FQGNSA. The DNA for the CDR3 is TGTGCCAGCAGCTATGGACAGGTCAGGGGTGAGCAGTTCTTC. Amino acids: CASSYGQVRGEQFF.